This T cell receptor (beta chain) comes out of a study of human T cells and chemical hapten exposure. The wider study: Patients having alopecia areata, totalis or universalis were mostly female.

This clonotype was found a few times. The antigen is unknown. The time point was: patch test 1, 2 weeks after DPC sensitization. Sample treatment: therapeutic diphenylcyclopropenone sensitization with weekly scalp DPC. Investigators collected blood before applying each patch test. From whole blood left unfractionated, total RNA was extracted. TCRdb reprocessed the RACE reads with MiXCR, giving one entry per CDR3 protein. The table lists more than 70,000 distinct CDR3 sequences, roughly 10% of them singletons. Findings of the study overall: Donors' alopecia may make their immune response differ from healthy people's.

The germline V gene encodes CDR1 LNHNV and CDR2 YYDKDF (reference sequence). The length of the CDR3 is 15 residues. Trimming cost V 3 bases and J 7 bases; bases outside gene matches: 10. The rearrangement uses TRBV15 and TRBJ1-2; the match to TRBD1 covers 8 bases. The sequencing used whole blood, collected in connection with sensitization to the hapten diphenylcyclopropenone (DPC). The TCR comes from a woman between 55 and 75 years old with alopecia areata. Some clones in this sample may be carry-over from other donors' samples. CDR3 residues: CATSRDPAGGFGYTF. The CDR3, as DNA: TGTGCCACCAGCAGGGATCCGGCAGGGGGCTTTGGCTACACCTTC.